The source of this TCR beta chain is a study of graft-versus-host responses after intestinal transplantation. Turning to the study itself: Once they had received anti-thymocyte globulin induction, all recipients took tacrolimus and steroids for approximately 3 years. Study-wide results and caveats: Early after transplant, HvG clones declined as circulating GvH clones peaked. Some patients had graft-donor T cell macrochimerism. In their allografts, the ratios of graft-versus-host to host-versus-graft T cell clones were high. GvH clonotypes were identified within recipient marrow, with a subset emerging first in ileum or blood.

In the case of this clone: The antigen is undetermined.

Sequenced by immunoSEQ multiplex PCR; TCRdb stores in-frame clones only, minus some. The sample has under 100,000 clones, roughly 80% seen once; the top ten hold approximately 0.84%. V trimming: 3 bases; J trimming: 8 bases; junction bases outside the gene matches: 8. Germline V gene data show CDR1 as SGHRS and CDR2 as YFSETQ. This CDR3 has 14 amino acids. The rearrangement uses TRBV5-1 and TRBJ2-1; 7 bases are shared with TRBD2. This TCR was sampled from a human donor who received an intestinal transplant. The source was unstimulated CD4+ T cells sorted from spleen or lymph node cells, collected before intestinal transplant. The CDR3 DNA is TGCGCCAGCAGCTGGGAGACTAGCAGCGATGAGCAGTTCTTC. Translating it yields CASSWETSSDEQFF.